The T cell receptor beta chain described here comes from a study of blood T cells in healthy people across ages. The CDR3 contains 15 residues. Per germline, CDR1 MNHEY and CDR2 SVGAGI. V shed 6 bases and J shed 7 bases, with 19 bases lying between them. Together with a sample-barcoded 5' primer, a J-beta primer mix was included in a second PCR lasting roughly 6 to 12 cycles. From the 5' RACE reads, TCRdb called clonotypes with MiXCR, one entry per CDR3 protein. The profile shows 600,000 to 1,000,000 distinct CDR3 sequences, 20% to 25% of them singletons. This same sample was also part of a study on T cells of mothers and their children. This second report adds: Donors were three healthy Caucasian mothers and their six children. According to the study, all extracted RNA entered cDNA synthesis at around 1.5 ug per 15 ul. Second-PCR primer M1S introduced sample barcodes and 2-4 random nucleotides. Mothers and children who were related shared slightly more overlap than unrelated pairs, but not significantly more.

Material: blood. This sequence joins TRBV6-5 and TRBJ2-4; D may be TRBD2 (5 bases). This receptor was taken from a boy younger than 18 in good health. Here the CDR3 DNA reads TGTGCCAGCAGCCCCATGGCGCTAGCCGGCAACATTCAGTACTTC. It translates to CASSPMALAGNIQYF.